This T cell receptor (beta chain) was observed in a study of cytomegalovirus exposure and HLA in healthy donors. The study, taken as a whole, reports: A later analysis associated some 16,000 TCR beta sequences with HLA alleles at a 0.05 false discovery rate. Reports described diagnosis of cytomegalovirus status by the classifier as highly specific and sensitive. Association of a missense DCLRE1C variant with TCR beta V- and J-gene trimming was reported in a later analysis. The authors judged a highly shared variant cluster likely a sequencing artifact.

As to this clone: Its antigen is not identified.

This CDR3 region has 13 residues. Germline V gene lookup returns CDR1 SNHLY and CDR2 FYNNEI. V gave up 3 bases and J gave up 6 bases, with 11 bases separating them. Vbeta (60) and Jbeta (13) primers were used in the PCR. The repertoire was sequenced with immunoSEQ multiplex PCR; TCRdb's copy has only in-frame clones and lacks some. The sample consists of about 130,000 clones, around 8.5% of them appearing once. The V and J genes are TRBV2 and TRBJ2-5; the D is unclear. The receptor comes from a man aged 40-49 years in good health and CMV-seronegative. The sample taken for sequencing was PBMCs. CDR3 DNA: TGTGCCAGCAGTGAGTCCCGCGAGCAGACCCAGTACTTC. Amino acid sequence: CASSESREQTQYF. The whole variable domain, filled in from reference TRBV2 and TRBJ2-5, reads EPEVTQTPSHQVTQMGQEVILRCVPISNHLYFYWYRQILGQKVEFLVSFYNNEISEKSEIFDDQFSVERPDGSNFTLKIRSTKLEDSAMYFCASSESREQTQYFGPGTRLLVL.